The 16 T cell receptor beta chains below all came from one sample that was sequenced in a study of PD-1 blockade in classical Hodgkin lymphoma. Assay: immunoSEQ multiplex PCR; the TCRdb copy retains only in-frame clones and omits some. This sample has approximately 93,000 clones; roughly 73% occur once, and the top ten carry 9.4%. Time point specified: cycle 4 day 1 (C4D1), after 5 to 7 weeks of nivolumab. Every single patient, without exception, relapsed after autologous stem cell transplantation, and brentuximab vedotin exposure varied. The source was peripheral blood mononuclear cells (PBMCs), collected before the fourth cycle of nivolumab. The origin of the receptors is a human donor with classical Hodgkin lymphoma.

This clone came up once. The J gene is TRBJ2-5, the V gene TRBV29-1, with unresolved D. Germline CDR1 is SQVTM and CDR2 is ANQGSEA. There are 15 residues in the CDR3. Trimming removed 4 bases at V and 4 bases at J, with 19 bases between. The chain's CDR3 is CSVAFLARTGETQYF. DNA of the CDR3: TGCAGCGTTGCTTTCCTCGCGAGGACCGGAGAGACCCAGTACTTC.

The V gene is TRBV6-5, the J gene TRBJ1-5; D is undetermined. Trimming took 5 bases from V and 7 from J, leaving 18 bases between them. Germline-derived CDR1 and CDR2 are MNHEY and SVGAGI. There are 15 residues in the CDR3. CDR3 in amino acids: CASSPPRSTGQPQHF. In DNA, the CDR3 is TGTGCCAGCAGTCCACCCAGGTCAACTGGGCAGCCCCAGCATTTT.

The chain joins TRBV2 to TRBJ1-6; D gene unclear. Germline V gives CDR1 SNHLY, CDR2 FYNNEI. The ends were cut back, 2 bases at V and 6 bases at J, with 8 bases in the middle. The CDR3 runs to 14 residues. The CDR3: CASSETIVNSPLHF. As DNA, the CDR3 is TGTGCCAGCAGTGAAACCATTGTTAATTCACCCCTCCACTTT.

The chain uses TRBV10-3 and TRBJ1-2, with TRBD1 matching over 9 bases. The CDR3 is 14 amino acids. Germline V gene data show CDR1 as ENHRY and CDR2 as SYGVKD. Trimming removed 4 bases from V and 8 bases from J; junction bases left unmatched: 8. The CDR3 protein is CAISASDRGGGYTF. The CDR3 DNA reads TGTGCCATCAGTGCGTCGGACAGGGGAGGGGGCTACACCTTC.

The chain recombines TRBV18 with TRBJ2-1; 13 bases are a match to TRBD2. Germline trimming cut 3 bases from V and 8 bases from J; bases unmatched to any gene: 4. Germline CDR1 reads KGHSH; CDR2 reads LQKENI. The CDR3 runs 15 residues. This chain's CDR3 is CASSPGLAGFDEQFF. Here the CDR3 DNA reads TGTGCCAGCTCACCGGGACTAGCGGGATTCGATGAGCAGTTCTTC.

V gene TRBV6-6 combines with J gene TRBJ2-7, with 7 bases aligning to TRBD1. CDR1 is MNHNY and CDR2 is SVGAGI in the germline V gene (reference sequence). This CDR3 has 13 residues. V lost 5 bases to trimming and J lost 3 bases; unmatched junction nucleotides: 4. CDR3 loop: CASSGDSDYEQYF. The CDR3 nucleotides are TGTGCCAGCAGTGGGGACAGCGACTACGAGCAGTACTTC.

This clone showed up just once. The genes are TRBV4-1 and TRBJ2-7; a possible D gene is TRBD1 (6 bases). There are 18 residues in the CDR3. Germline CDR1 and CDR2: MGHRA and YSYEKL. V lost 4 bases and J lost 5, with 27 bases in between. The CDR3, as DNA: TGCGCCAGCAGCCCCATGACAGGCAAGGTTACGGTCGGCGACGAGCAGTACTTC. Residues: CASSPMTGKVTVGDEQYF.

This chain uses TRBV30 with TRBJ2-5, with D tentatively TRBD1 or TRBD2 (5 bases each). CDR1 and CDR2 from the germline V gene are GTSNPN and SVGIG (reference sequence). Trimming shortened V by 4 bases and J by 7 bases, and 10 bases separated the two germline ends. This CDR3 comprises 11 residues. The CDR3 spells CAWNDGGTQYF. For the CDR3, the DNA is TGTGCCTGGAACGATGGGGGGACCCAGTACTTC.

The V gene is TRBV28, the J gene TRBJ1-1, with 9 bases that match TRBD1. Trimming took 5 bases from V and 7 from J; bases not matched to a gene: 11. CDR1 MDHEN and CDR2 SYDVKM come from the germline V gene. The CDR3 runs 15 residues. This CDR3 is CASSEGTGRVGEAFF. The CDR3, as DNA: TGTGCCAGCAGTGAAGGGACAGGGAGAGTGGGTGAAGCTTTCTTT.

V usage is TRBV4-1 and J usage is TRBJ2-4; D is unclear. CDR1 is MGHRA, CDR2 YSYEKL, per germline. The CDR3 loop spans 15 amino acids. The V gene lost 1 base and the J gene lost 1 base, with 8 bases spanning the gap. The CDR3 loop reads CASSQVAGAKNIQYF. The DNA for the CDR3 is TGCGCCAGCAGCCAAGTAGCCGGGGCCAAAAACATTCAGTACTTC.

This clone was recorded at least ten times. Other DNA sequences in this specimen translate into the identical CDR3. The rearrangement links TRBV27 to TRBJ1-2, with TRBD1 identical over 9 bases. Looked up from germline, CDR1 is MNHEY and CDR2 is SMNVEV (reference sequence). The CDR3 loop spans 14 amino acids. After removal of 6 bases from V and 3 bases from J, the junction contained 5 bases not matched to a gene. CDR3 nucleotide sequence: TGTGCCAGCAGCCCGGACAGGGGCGACTATGGCTACACCTTC. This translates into CASSPDRGDYGYTF.

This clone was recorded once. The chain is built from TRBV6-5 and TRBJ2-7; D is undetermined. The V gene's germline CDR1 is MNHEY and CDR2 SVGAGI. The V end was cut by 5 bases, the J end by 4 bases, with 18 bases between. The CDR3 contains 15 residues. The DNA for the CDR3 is TGTGCCAGCAGTGTTCCCGGGTCCTTAGGGTACGAGCAGTACTTC. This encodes CASSVPGSLGYEQYF.

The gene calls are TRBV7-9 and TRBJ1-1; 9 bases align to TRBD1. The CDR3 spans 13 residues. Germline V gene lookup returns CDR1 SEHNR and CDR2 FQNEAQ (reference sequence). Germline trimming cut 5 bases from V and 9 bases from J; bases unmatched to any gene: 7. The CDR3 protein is CASSLYRGRKAFF. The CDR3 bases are TGTGCCAGCAGCCTATACAGGGGGCGGAAAGCTTTCTTT. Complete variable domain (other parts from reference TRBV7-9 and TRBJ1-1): DTGVSQNPRHKITKRGQNVTFRCDPISEHNRLYWYRQTLGQGPEFLTYFQNEAQLEKSRLLSDRFSAERPKGSFSTLEIQRTEQGDSAMYLCASSLYRGRKAFFGQGTRLTVV.

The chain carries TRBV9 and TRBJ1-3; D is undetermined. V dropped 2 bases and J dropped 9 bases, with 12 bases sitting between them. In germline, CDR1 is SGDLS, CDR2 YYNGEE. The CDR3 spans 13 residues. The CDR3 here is CASSVGETSTIYF. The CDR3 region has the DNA TGTGCCAGCAGCGTGGGAGAGACGAGCACCATATATTTT.

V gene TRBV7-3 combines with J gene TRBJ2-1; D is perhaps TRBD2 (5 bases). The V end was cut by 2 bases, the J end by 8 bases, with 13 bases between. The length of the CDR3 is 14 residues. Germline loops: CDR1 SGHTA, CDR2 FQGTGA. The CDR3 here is CASSLHGIHDEQFF. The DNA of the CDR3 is TGTGCCAGCAGCTTACACGGGATCCACGATGAGCAGTTCTTC. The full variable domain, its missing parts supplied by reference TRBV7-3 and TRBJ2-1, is GAGVSQTPSNKVTEKGKYVELRCDPISGHTALYWYRQSLGQGPEFLIYFQGTGAADDSGLPNDRFFAVRPEGSVSTLKIQRTERGDSAVYLCASSLHGIHDEQFFGPGTRLTVL.

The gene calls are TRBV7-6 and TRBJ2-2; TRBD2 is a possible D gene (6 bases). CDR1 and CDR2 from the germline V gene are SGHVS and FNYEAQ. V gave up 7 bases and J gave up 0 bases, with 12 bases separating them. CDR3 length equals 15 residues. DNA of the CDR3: TGTGCCAGCAACCCCGGGAGATCGAACACCGGGGAGCTGTTTTTT. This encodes CASNPGRSNTGELFF.